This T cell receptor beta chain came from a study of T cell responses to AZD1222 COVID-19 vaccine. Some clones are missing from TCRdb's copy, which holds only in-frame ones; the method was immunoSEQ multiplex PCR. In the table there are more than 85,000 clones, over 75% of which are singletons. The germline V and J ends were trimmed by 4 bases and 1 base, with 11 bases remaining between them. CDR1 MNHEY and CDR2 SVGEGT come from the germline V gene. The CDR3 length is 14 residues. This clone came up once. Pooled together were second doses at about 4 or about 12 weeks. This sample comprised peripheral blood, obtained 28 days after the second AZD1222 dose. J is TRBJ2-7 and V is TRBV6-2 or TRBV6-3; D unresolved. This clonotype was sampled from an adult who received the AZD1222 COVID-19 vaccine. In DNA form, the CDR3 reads TGTGCCAGCAGTTTCGGATTCAGGTCCTACGAGCAGTACTTC. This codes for CASSFGFRSYEQYF.